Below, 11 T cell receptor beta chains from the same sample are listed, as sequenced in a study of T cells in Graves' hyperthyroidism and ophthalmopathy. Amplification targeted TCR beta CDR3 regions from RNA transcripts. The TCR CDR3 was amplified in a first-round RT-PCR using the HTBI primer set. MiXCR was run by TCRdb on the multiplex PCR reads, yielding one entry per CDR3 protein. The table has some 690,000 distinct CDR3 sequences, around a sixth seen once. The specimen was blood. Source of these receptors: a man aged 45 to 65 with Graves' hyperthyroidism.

The DNA for the CDR3 is TGTGCCACCAGTGATTATAATTCGAACCGACAGGGTCAGTACTTC. This sequence encodes CATSDYNSNRQGQYF. The V gene is TRBV24-1, the J gene TRBJ2-5; TRBD1 matches at 7 bases. Germline V gene lookup returns CDR1 KGHDR and CDR2 SFDVKD. Losses at the gene ends were 2 bases for V and 11 bases for J; bases not matched to a gene: 13. The CDR3 contains 15 residues.

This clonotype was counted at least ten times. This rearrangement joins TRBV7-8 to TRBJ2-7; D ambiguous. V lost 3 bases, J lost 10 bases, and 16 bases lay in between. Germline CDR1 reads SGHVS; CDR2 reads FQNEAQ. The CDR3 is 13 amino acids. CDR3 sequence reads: CASSFDRTPEQYF. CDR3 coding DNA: TGTGCCAGCAGCTTCGACCGGACGCCAGAACAGTACTTC.

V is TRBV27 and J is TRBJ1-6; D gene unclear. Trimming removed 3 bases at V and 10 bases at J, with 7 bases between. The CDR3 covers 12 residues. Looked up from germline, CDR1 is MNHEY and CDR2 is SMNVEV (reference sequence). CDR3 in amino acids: CASSFVSSPLHF. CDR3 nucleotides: TGTGCCAGCAGTTTTGTGAGCTCACCCCTCCACTTT.

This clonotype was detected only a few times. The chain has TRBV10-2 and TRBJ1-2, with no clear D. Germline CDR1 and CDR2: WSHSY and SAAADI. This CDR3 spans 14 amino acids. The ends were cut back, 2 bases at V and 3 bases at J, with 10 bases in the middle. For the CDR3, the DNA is TGCGCCAGCAGTGAGAGCCCAGAATACTATGGCTACACCTTC. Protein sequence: CASSESPEYYGYTF.

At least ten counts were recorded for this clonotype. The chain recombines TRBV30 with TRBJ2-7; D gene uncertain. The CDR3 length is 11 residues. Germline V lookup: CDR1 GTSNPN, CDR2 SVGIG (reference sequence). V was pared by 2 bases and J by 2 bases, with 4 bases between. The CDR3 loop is CAWSRTYEQYF. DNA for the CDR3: TGTGCCTGGAGTCGGACCTACGAGCAGTACTTC.

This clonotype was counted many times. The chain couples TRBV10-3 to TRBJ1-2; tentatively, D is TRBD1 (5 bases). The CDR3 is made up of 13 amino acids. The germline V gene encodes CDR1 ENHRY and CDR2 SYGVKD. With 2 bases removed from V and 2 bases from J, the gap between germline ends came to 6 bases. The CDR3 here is CAISEQGNYGYTF. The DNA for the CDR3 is TGTGCCATCAGTGAGCAGGGAAACTATGGCTACACCTTC.

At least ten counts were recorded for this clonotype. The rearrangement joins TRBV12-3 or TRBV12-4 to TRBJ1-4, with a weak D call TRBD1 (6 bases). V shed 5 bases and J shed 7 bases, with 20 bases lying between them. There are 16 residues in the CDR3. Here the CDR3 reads CASSDRFLLYREKLFF. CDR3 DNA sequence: TGTGCCAGCAGTGACAGGTTTTTACTTTATCGTGAAAAACTGTTTTTT.

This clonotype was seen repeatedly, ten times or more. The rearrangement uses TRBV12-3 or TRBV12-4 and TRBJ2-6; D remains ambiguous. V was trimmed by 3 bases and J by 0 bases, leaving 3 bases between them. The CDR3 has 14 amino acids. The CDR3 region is CASSFHSGANVLTF. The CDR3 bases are TGTGCCAGCAGTTTCCACTCTGGGGCCAACGTCCTGACTTTC.

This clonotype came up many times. The CDR3, as DNA: TGTGCCACCAGCGAGCCCATGGCCCGCAACACTGAAGCTTTCTTT. This sequence encodes CATSEPMARNTEAFF. This chain links TRBV15 with TRBJ1-1; D uncertain. The CDR3 runs 15 residues. The V and J ends lost 5 bases and 2 bases respectively, with 15 bases between them. Per the germline V gene, CDR1 is LNHNV and CDR2 is YYDKDF (reference sequence).

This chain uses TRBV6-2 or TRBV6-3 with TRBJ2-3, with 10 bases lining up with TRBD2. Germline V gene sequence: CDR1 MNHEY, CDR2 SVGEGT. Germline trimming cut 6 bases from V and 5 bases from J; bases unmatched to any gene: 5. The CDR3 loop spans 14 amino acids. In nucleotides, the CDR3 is TGTGCCAGCAGACTAGCGGGATTTCTAGATACGCAGTATTTT. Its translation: CASRLAGFLDTQYF.

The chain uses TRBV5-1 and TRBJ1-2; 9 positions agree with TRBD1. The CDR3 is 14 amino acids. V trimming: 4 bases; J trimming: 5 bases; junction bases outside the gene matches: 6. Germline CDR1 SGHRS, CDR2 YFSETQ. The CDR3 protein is CASSIGQGRYGYTF. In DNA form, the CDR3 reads TGCGCCAGCAGCATCGGACAGGGGAGATATGGCTACACCTTC.